The rows below give T cell receptor beta chains drawn from one sample of a study of human T cells and chemical hapten exposure. Each CDR3 protein gets one entry after TCRdb re-called the RACE reads with MiXCR. The table includes some 380,000 distinct CDR3 sequences, nearly 5% detected once. The sequencing here drew on whole blood, taken in connection with sensitization to the hapten diphenylcyclopropenone (DPC). The receptors derive from a woman between 50 and 59 years old with alopecia areata. Some clones in this sample may be carry-over from other donors' samples. Both conserved end residues are part of each CDR3. D genes are given only for firm matches. Clone size is given for some rows only: seen once, a few or many times, or a class if the clone is expanded.

j_gene: TRBJ2-4; v_gene: TRBV11-2; abundance: few; len: 16; d_gene: TRBD1; CDR3nt: TGTGCCAGCAGGTCGCCGGGACAGGGTTCCAAAAACATTCAGTACTTC; CDR3aa: CASRSPGQGSKNIQYF
j_gene: TRBJ2-3; v_gene: TRBV5-1; abundance: many; len: 14; d_gene: TRBD1; CDR3nt: TGCGCCAGCAGCCGAGACAGGGCCACAGATACGCAGTATTTT; CDR3aa: CASSRDRATDTQYF
j_gene: TRBJ1-4; v_gene: TRBV29-1; abundance: many; len: 13; d_gene: TRBD1; CDR3nt: TGCAGCGTTGTGGGACAGGGGAGGGAAAAACTGTTTTTT; CDR3aa: CSVVGQGREKLFF
j_gene: TRBJ2-1; v_gene: TRBV9; abundance: many; len: 17; d_gene: TRBD2; CDR3nt: TGTGCCAGCAGCGTATCAGTCGGGAGGCCTCCGAACAATGAGCAGTTCTTC; CDR3aa: CASSVSVGRPPNNEQFF
j_gene: TRBJ2-7; v_gene: TRBV9; abundance: many; len: 13; d_gene: TRBD1; CDR3nt: TGTGCCAGCAGCGTCGGACAGGGACGCGAGCAGTACTTC; CDR3aa: CASSVGQGREQYF
j_gene: TRBJ2-2; v_gene: TRBV24-1; abundance: many; len: 12; d_gene: -; CDR3nt: TGTGCCACCAGACAGGGAGCCGGGGAGCTGTTTTTT; CDR3aa: CATRQGAGELFF
j_gene: TRBJ2-2; v_gene: TRBV6-2/TRBV6-3; abundance: -; len: 13; d_gene: -; CDR3nt: TGTGCCAGCAGTTGGAGGGTCTCCGGGGAGCTGTTTTTT; CDR3aa: CASSWRVSGELFF
j_gene: TRBJ2-1; v_gene: TRBV2; abundance: -; len: 11; d_gene: -; CDR3nt: TGTGCCAGCAGTGATAGGAATGAGCAGTTCTTC; CDR3aa: CASSDRNEQFF
j_gene: TRBJ2-1; v_gene: TRBV4-2; abundance: few; len: 16; d_gene: TRBD1; CDR3nt: TGTGCCAGCAGCCAAGATAACAGGGGGGCGGGCAATGAGCAGTTCTTC; CDR3aa: CASSQDNRGAGNEQFF
j_gene: TRBJ2-1; v_gene: TRBV19; abundance: many; len: 8; d_gene: -; CDR3nt: TGTGCCGGGTGGGGATCTCTCTTC; CDR3aa: CAGWGSLF
j_gene: TRBJ1-1; v_gene: TRBV5-4; abundance: many; len: 15; d_gene: TRBD1; CDR3nt: TGTGCCAGCAGCAGAGACAGGGGGAGGTACACTGAAGCTTTCTTT; CDR3aa: CASSRDRGRYTEAFF
j_gene: TRBJ2-7; v_gene: TRBV2; abundance: few; len: 18; d_gene: TRBD2; CDR3nt: TGTGCCAGCAGCCCAAGGACCCAGACTAGCGGTGCCCCCTACGAGCAGTACTTC; CDR3aa: CASSPRTQTSGAPYEQYF
j_gene: TRBJ2-7; v_gene: TRBV28; abundance: -; len: 14; d_gene: -; CDR3nt: TGTGCCAGCAGTTCTGGGCCCCCGGAGTACGAGCAGTACTTC; CDR3aa: CASSSGPPEYEQYF
j_gene: TRBJ1-1; v_gene: TRBV4-1; abundance: few; len: 15; d_gene: TRBD1; CDR3nt: TGCGCCAGCAGCTCCATGGGACAGGGTGGCACTGAAGCTTTCTTT; CDR3aa: CASSSMGQGGTEAFF
j_gene: TRBJ2-1; v_gene: TRBV5-6; abundance: -; len: 15; d_gene: -; CDR3nt: TGTGCCAGCAGCTCAAGCCGGTCAACCTACAATGAGCAGTTCTTC; CDR3aa: CASSSSRSTYNEQFF
j_gene: TRBJ2-7; v_gene: TRBV13; abundance: many; len: 16; d_gene: -; CDR3nt: TGTGCCAGCAGCTTAAGTACAGGGCCGAGCTCCTACGAGCAGTACTTC; CDR3aa: CASSLSTGPSSYEQYF
j_gene: TRBJ1-2; v_gene: TRBV10-3; abundance: many; len: 13; d_gene: -; CDR3nt: TGTGCCATCAGTGTTGACAGTAACTATGGCTACACCTTC; CDR3aa: CAISVDSNYGYTF
j_gene: TRBJ2-3; v_gene: TRBV7-2; abundance: many; len: 15; d_gene: TRBD2; CDR3nt: TGTGCCAGCAGCTTGCCTAGCGGGGCCACGGATACGCAGTATTTT; CDR3aa: CASSLPSGATDTQYF
j_gene: TRBJ2-5; v_gene: TRBV11-2; abundance: many; len: 13; d_gene: -; CDR3nt: TGTGCCAGCAGCTCAACTAACAAGGGGACCCAGTACTTC; CDR3aa: CASSSTNKGTQYF
j_gene: TRBJ1-2; v_gene: TRBV11-2; abundance: many; len: 13; d_gene: -; CDR3nt: TGTGCCAGCGGGTCTAAGGGTGGCGGTGGCTACACCTTC; CDR3aa: CASGSKGGGGYTF
j_gene: TRBJ2-3; v_gene: TRBV27; abundance: many; len: 16; d_gene: -; CDR3nt: TGTGCCAGCAGTTTCTCTGTGAGAGCTAGCACAGATACGCAGTATTTT; CDR3aa: CASSFSVRASTDTQYF
j_gene: TRBJ2-7; v_gene: TRBV6-1; abundance: -; len: 13; d_gene: -; CDR3nt: TGTGCCAGCGGACAGAGTAGGGCCTACGAGCAGTACTTC; CDR3aa: CASGQSRAYEQYF
j_gene: TRBJ1-6; v_gene: TRBV20-1; abundance: many; len: 17; d_gene: TRBD1; CDR3nt: TGCAGTGCTAGTGGGAAAATGGGACAGGGAAATAATTCACCCCTCCACTTT; CDR3aa: CSASGKMGQGNNSPLHF
j_gene: TRBJ1-2; v_gene: TRBV27; abundance: many; len: 13; d_gene: -; CDR3nt: TGTGCCAGCAGTCCACAGGCGGACTATGGCTACACCTTC; CDR3aa: CASSPQADYGYTF
j_gene: TRBJ2-3; v_gene: TRBV6-1; abundance: -; len: 14; d_gene: TRBD1; CDR3nt: TGTGGCAGCAGGGAAACAGGGGGAGGTGATACGCAGTATTTT; CDR3aa: CGSRETGGGDTQYF
j_gene: TRBJ2-5; v_gene: TRBV4-1; abundance: many; len: 13; d_gene: -; CDR3nt: TGCGCCAGCAGCCAAGAAGGCACAGAGACCCAGTACTTC; CDR3aa: CASSQEGTETQYF
j_gene: TRBJ2-3; v_gene: TRBV5-1; abundance: many; len: 13; d_gene: -; CDR3nt: TGCGCCAGCAGCTTGGATGGGGAAGATACGCAGTATTTT; CDR3aa: CASSLDGEDTQYF
j_gene: TRBJ2-5; v_gene: TRBV7-3; abundance: many; len: 14; d_gene: TRBD2; CDR3nt: TGTGCCAGCAGCTCAGGCGGGGGGCAAGAGACCCAGTACTTC; CDR3aa: CASSSGGGQETQYF
j_gene: TRBJ2-1; v_gene: TRBV4-2; abundance: -; len: 16; d_gene: TRBD2; CDR3nt: TGTGCCAGCAGCCAAGAGTTGGCGGGGGGCGTAGGTGAGCAGTTCTTC; CDR3aa: CASSQELAGGVGEQFF
j_gene: TRBJ2-4; v_gene: TRBV7-2; abundance: few; len: 11; d_gene: TRBD2; CDR3nt: TGTGCCAGCAGCGCGGGACTATCGTACTACTTC; CDR3aa: CASSAGLSYYF
j_gene: TRBJ2-3; v_gene: TRBV5-1; abundance: many; len: 15; d_gene: TRBD2; CDR3nt: TGCGCCAGCAGCTTGGGACTAGCGGGCCCAGATACGCAGTATTTT; CDR3aa: CASSLGLAGPDTQYF
j_gene: TRBJ2-2; v_gene: TRBV3-1; abundance: -; len: 15; d_gene: -; CDR3nt: TGTGCCAGCAGCCAAGATCTAGCTACCGCCGGGGAGCTGTTTTTT; CDR3aa: CASSQDLATAGELFF
j_gene: TRBJ1-1; v_gene: TRBV11-2; abundance: few; len: 13; d_gene: -; CDR3nt: TGTGCCAGCAGCTATGACATGAACACTGAAGCTTTCTTT; CDR3aa: CASSYDMNTEAFF
j_gene: TRBJ1-2; v_gene: TRBV3-1; abundance: many; len: 17; d_gene: TRBD1; CDR3nt: TGTGCCAGCAGCCAAGATCCCGGGACAGGGGCCGACTATGGCTACACCTTC; CDR3aa: CASSQDPGTGADYGYTF
j_gene: TRBJ1-6; v_gene: TRBV27; abundance: -; len: 15; d_gene: -; CDR3nt: TGTGCCAGCAGTAGCAGACGCATAGGGGATTCACCCCTCCACTTT; CDR3aa: CASSSRRIGDSPLHF
j_gene: TRBJ1-2; v_gene: TRBV6-6; abundance: many; len: 14; d_gene: TRBD1; CDR3nt: TGTGCCAGCAGGCTCCCGGGACAGGCATATGGCTACACCTTC; CDR3aa: CASRLPGQAYGYTF
j_gene: TRBJ2-3; v_gene: TRBV5-1; abundance: -; len: 14; d_gene: -; CDR3nt: TGCGCCAGCAGCCCCGACGCAGATTCAGATACGCAGTATTTT; CDR3aa: CASSPDADSDTQYF
j_gene: TRBJ2-3; v_gene: TRBV27; abundance: many; len: 14; d_gene: -; CDR3nt: TGTGCCAGCAGTCAGGGTTCCTACACAGATACGCAGTATTTT; CDR3aa: CASSQGSYTDTQYF
j_gene: TRBJ2-3; v_gene: TRBV7-8; abundance: -; len: 15; d_gene: -; CDR3nt: TGTGCCAGCAGCTCTAGGGTGTTGGGAACAGATACGCAGTATTTT; CDR3aa: CASSSRVLGTDTQYF
j_gene: TRBJ1-5; v_gene: TRBV6-5; abundance: -; len: 15; d_gene: TRBD1; CDR3nt: TGTGCCAGCAGTGGACAGGGGAGTGGCAATCAGCCCCAGCATTTT; CDR3aa: CASSGQGSGNQPQHF
j_gene: TRBJ2-7; v_gene: TRBV5-1; abundance: -; len: 15; d_gene: -; CDR3nt: TGCGCCAGCAGCTTGAGCTCCAGGGGATTCTACGAGCAGTACTTC; CDR3aa: CASSLSSRGFYEQYF
j_gene: TRBJ2-1; v_gene: TRBV12-3/TRBV12-4; abundance: few; len: 15; d_gene: -; CDR3nt: TGTGCCAGCAGTTTTGCGAGCGTCGCCTACAATGAGCAGTTCTTC; CDR3aa: CASSFASVAYNEQFF
j_gene: TRBJ1-5; v_gene: TRBV6-2/TRBV6-3; abundance: many; len: 14; d_gene: TRBD1; CDR3nt: TGTGCCAGCAACGGGGACAGGGGGAATCAGCCCCAGCATTTT; CDR3aa: CASNGDRGNQPQHF
j_gene: TRBJ2-1; v_gene: TRBV18; abundance: -; len: 13; d_gene: -; CDR3nt: TGTGCCAGCTCACCACGGGGGGCGGATGAGCAGTTCTTC; CDR3aa: CASSPRGADEQFF
j_gene: TRBJ2-1; v_gene: TRBV12-3/TRBV12-4; abundance: many; len: 12; d_gene: -; CDR3nt: TGTGCCAGCGGGAGTAGAGTCAATGAGCAGTTCTTC; CDR3aa: CASGSRVNEQFF
j_gene: TRBJ2-3; v_gene: TRBV5-5; abundance: few; len: 15; d_gene: -; CDR3nt: TGTGCCAGCGCTGGTGGACAGCGAGAGGTAGATACGCAGTATTTT; CDR3aa: CASAGGQREVDTQYF
j_gene: TRBJ2-7; v_gene: TRBV12-3/TRBV12-4; abundance: many; len: 15; d_gene: -; CDR3nt: TGTGCCAGCAGTTTTTCGCCAGGGAAAGCCTACGAGCAGTACTTC; CDR3aa: CASSFSPGKAYEQYF
j_gene: TRBJ2-2; v_gene: TRBV7-2; abundance: many; len: 11; d_gene: -; CDR3nt: TGTGCCAGCAGTCCTATCGGGGAGCTGTTTTTT; CDR3aa: CASSPIGELFF
j_gene: TRBJ1-4; v_gene: TRBV14; abundance: few; len: 15; d_gene: -; CDR3nt: TGTGCCAGCAGCCCCAACGCCGGGGCGGGAGAAAAACTGTTTTTT; CDR3aa: CASSPNAGAGEKLFF
j_gene: TRBJ1-5; v_gene: TRBV29-1; abundance: many; len: 15; d_gene: -; CDR3nt: TGCAGCGCTTCCGAAGGCCCAGGTCGCAATCAGCCCCAGCATTTT; CDR3aa: CSASEGPGRNQPQHF
j_gene: TRBJ1-2; v_gene: TRBV20-1; abundance: -; len: 13; d_gene: -; CDR3nt: TGCAGTGCTCAACAGGGATATAACTATGGCTACACCTTC; CDR3aa: CSAQQGYNYGYTF
j_gene: TRBJ2-3; v_gene: TRBV2; abundance: many; len: 15; d_gene: -; CDR3nt: TGTGCCAGCACACCCGGCCTAACGGACAGAGATACGCAGTATTTT; CDR3aa: CASTPGLTDRDTQYF